This T cell receptor (beta chain) was sequenced for a study of sequential checkpoint blockade in melanoma (dated by TCRdb to about 2019). About the full investigation: Patients were assigned by 1:1 randomization to either first-line nivolumab followed by ipilimumab (arm A) or ipilimumab followed by nivolumab (arm B). Maintenance nivolumab was given following each of the two trial sequences. DNA from about a hundred pretreatment melanoma tumor samples was subjected to TCRbeta immunosequencing. Matched tumor biopsies were taken from roughly 21 patients before treatment and at week 13, after single-agent nivolumab (arm A) or ipilimumab (arm B). Roughly 80% of the matched tumor biopsy pairs taken before and after treatment were from the same lesion.

The investigation overall reported the following: Patients with increases in tumor T-cell fraction and clonality by week 13 were approximately 30 times more likely to achieve clinical benefit. Among patients in arm A, the nivolumab-first arm, pretreatment tumor TIL clonality was associated with response (P = .04). The model for predicting response that combines TCR metrics with mutation burden needs to be validated in larger, independent patient cohorts. Small sample sizes and reduced statistical power limited the analyses of tumor T-cell fraction within each arm. Tumor T-cell fraction and clonality were found to correlate with PD-L1 staining and CD8+ T-cell counts but not with mutational load.

The germline ends are 10 bases apart after V is trimmed by 1 base and J by 4 bases. From its cysteine to its phenylalanine, the CDR3 spans 14 amino acids. The read is trimmed to its CDR3 DNA, 42 bases read in frame from base 1. For CDR1 and CDR2, the germline V gene lists SGHDN and FVKESK. Interpreted using the paper, the treatment or condition label stands for: randomized to nivolumab then ipilimumab (arm A) or the reverse (arm B). No trial patient had received prior DNA-damaging chemotherapy. The samples were obtained from melanoma patients enrolled in CheckMate 064, an open-label, randomized phase II trial testing sequential checkpoint blockade. Genomic DNA from formalin-fixed paraffin-embedded (FFPE) tissue samples served as the input for tumor TCR sequencing. TCRbeta CDR3 regions were immunosequenced from genomic DNA with the immunoSEQ Assay. Before high-throughput sequencing, the genomic DNA was amplified using bias-controlled multiplex PCR. Per the authors' processing: To quantify the absolute abundance of each unique TCRbeta CDR3 region, the sequences were collapsed and filtered. Clonality, defined as 1 minus Pielou's evenness, was calculated using only productive rearrangements. Tumor T-cell fraction was computed by normalizing TCRbeta template counts to usable DNA, estimated from several housekeeping genes. A previously published method was used to identify clones with significantly greater frequencies in on-treatment samples than in baseline samples. TCRdb retrieved this table from immuneACCESS and kept in-frame rearrangements only. Not all clones are present; in checked studies, unresolved V genes account for under half, and no reason is known for the remainder. V, J and clone size derive from that table, while D and trimming were established from the DNA sequence. A total of about 9,600 clones appear in this sample, approximately 25% of them only once. The top ten clones comprise roughly a sixth of the sample.

About this clone: The target of this receptor is not known. No base quality values were provided; no much bigger clone lies one nucleotide off.

The sample was tumor tissue (inferred from file names), taken from a patient given nivolumab and ipilimumab in sequence. The receptor was isolated from a human donor with melanoma. Recombination linked TRBV14 to TRBJ2-5; the D segment could be TRBD1, given 5 matching bases. For the CDR3, the sequence is CASSQGQPGETQYF. Read as DNA, the sequence is TGTGCCAGCAGCCAAGGACAGCCTGGAGAGACCCAGTACTTC.